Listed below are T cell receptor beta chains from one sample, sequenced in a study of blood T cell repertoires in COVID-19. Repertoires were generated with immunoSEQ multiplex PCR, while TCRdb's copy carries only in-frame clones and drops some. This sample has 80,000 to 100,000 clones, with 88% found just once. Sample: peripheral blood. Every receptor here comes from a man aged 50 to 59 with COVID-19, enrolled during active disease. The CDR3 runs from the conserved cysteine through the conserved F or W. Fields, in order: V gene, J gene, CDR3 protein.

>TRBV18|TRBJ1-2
CASSPVLGAANYGYTF
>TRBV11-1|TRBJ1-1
CASRSNTEAFF
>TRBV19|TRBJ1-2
CASSIQGLDYGYTF
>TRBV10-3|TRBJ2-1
CAISATSNEQFF
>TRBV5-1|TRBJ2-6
CASSLRQGDGANVLTF
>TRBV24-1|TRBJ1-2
CATSGEANYGYTF
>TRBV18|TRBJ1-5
CASSPGQGYNQPQHF
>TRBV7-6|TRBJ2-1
CASSIGRGGNNEQFF
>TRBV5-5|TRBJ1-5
CASSLAAGRHNQPQHF
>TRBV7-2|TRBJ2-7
CASSSTSGSYEQYF
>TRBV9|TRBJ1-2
CASSAAGYDYGYTF
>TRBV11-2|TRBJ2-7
CASSSQIVQGHEQYF
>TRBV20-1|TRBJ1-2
CSASPRTVNYGYTF
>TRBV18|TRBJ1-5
CASSRDQGVRGQPQHF
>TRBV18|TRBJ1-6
CASSPGTGDSPLHF
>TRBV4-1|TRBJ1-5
CASSQDGGGYQPQHF
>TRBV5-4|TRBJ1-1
CASSLGGRNTEAFF
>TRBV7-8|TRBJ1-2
CASSLTGGYTF
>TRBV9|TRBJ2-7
CASSVAGTGYEQYF
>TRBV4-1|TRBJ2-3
CASSQDLATTDTQYF
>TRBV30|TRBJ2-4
CAWSVRGQGRDIQYF
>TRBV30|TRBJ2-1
CACNNGTGYHNEQFF
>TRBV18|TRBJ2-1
CASSPSQNDEQFF
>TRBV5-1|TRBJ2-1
CASRRLAGTEWQFF
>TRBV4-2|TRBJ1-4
CASSQDSRQGVFATNEKLFF
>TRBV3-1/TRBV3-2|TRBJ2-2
CASSQGQGSNTGELFF
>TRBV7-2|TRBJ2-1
CASSLGGGSSVFF
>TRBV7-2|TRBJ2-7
CASSSTGSSEQYF
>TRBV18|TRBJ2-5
CASSLFMTVNQETQYF
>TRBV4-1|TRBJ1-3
CASSQDERTGNTIYF
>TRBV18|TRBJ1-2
CASSPFSQAGRLFGYTF